These 22 T cell receptor beta chains were all obtained from the same sample, sequenced in a study of shared clonotypes between healthy human individuals. The protocol was immunoSEQ multiplex PCR, while the TCRdb copy is restricted to in-frame clones and leaves out a portion. The sample includes more than 2 million clones, 95% of them seen just once. Sequencing was carried out using naive CD4+ T cells sorted from blood. Subset of the sample: CD45RA+ positively selected. The receptors were gathered from a man aged 18 to 30 in good health.

The rearrangement uses TRBV6-1 and TRBJ2-1; D is uncertain. The CDR3 spans 13 residues. Trimming took off 6 bases at V and 5 bases at J, with 11 bases between the two ends. Germline-derived CDR1 and CDR2 are MNHNS and SASEGT. Written as DNA, the CDR3 is TGTGCCAGCAGACCCCAGATCAACAATGAGCAGTTCTTC. Translation: CASRPQINNEQFF.

This clone was recorded only once. CDR3 loop: CAISESRGGNTIYF. The CDR3 DNA is TGTGCCATCAGTGAGTCTAGGGGTGGAAACACCATATATTTT. The V and J genes are TRBV10-3 and TRBJ1-3, with D possibly matching TRBD1 (5 bases). CDR1 ENHRY and CDR2 SYGVKD come from the germline V gene. The CDR3 is 14 amino acids. V shed 0 bases and J shed 3 bases, with 6 bases lying between them.

The J gene is TRBJ1-6, the V gene TRBV6-5, with 8 bases lining up with TRBD1. Germline-derived CDR1 and CDR2 are MNHEY and SVGAGI. Trimming at V came to 5 bases and at J to 8 bases, leaving 5 bases not matched to a gene. The CDR3 has 14 residues. CDR3 coding DNA: TGTGCCAGCAGTCCGGGACAGGACTATTCACCCCTCCACTTT. Amino acid sequence: CASSPGQDYSPLHF.

This chain uses TRBV18 with TRBJ1-4; TRBD1 might be the D (5 bases). V was clipped by 3 bases and J by 6 bases, with 11 bases between them. CDR3 length: 14 residues. CDR1 and CDR2 from the germline V gene are KGHSH and LQKENI. CDR3 amino acids: CASSPPTRDEKLFF. The CDR3 DNA reads as TGTGCCAGCTCACCCCCCACCAGGGATGAAAAACTGTTTTTT. Full variable domain (remainder filled in from reference TRBV18 and TRBJ1-4): NAGVMQNPRHLVRRRGQEARLRCSPMKGHSHVYWYRQLPEEGLKFMVYLQKENIIDESGMPKERFSAEFPKEGPSILRIQQVVRGDSAAYFCASSPPTRDEKLFFGSGTQLSVL.

The rearrangement joins TRBV6-5 to TRBJ1-6; possibly TRBD1 for D (6 bases). Trimming took 6 bases from V and 9 from J, leaving 12 bases between them. Germline assignment: CDR1 MNHEY and CDR2 SVGAGI. The length of the CDR3 is 13 residues. The CDR3 nucleotides read TGTGCCAGCAGGGATGGGGGCAGTTCACCCCTCCACTTT. It translates to CASRDGGSSPLHF.

Written as DNA, the CDR3 is TGTGCCAGCCGGGACAGGGGGAAGAATTCACCCCTCCACTTT. Translating gives CASRDRGKNSPLHF. The chain links TRBV27 to TRBJ1-6, with 11 nucleotides matching TRBD1. There are 14 residues in the CDR3. The junction had 4 bases not matched to a gene; V was cut back by 8 bases and J by 7 bases. Germline CDR1 is MNHEY and CDR2 is SMNVEV (reference sequence).

Comments on this clone: Other DNA sequences from this sample encode an identical CDR3 as well. The chain carries TRBV5-1 and TRBJ2-1, with 13 bases fitting TRBD2. From germline, CDR1 is SGHRS and CDR2 YFSETQ. With V trimmed by 2 bases and J by 10 bases, 3 bases remained unmatched. This CDR3 contains 14 residues. CDR3 nucleotides: TGCGCCAGCAGCTTAGGACTAGCGGGGGACGAGCAGTTCTTC. Its translation: CASSLGLAGDEQFF.

This chain joins TRBV11-2 and TRBJ2-3; D is unclear. Looked up from germline, CDR1 is SGHAT and CDR2 is FQNNGV. V lost 5 bases and J 2 bases, leaving 17 bases between the germline ends. CDR3 length: 16 amino acids. Here the CDR3 reads CASSTRASTPTDTQYF. DNA for the CDR3: TGTGCCAGCAGCACCCGTGCGTCTACCCCCACAGATACGCAGTATTTT.

The chain links TRBV6-1 to TRBJ2-2, with D perhaps matching TRBD2 (6 bases). Germline loops: CDR1 MNHNS, CDR2 SASEGT. This CDR3 has 14 residues. V shed 7 bases and J shed 6 bases, with 15 bases lying between them. CDR3 nucleotides: TGTGCCAGCATCTTTGGAGGGACTTCCGGGGAGCTGTTTTTT. Its translation is CASIFGGTSGELFF.

This chain links TRBV30 with TRBJ2-3; D unresolved. The CDR3 covers 12 residues. From germline, CDR1 is GTSNPN and CDR2 SVGIG (reference sequence). The V and J ends lost 4 bases and 3 bases respectively, with 8 bases between them. The CDR3 is CAWTRDTDTQYF. Here the CDR3 DNA reads TGTGCCTGGACGAGAGATACAGATACGCAGTATTTT.

Points on this clone: This same CDR3 is encoded by further DNA sequences in the sample. The CDR3 nucleotides are TGTGCCAGCAGTACAGGGACAGATACGCAGTATTTT. Amino acid sequence: CASSTGTDTQYF. The chain couples TRBV28 to TRBJ2-3; possible D gene TRBD1, 6 bases. In germline, CDR1 is MDHEN, CDR2 SYDVKM. The CDR3 consists of 12 residues. V was trimmed by 5 bases and J by 3 bases, leaving 6 bases between them.

The CDR3: CASSTQGGSNYGYTF. The CDR3, as DNA: TGCGCCAGCAGCACCCAGGGAGGGTCTAACTATGGCTACACCTTC. The rearrangement joins TRBV5-1 to TRBJ1-2; weak D call: TRBD1 (5 bases). CDR1 SGHRS and CDR2 YFSETQ come from the germline V gene. This CDR3 comprises 15 residues. Trimming took off 4 bases at V and 0 bases at J, with 13 bases between the two ends.

The chain is built from TRBV7-2 and TRBJ2-1; D might be TRBD2 (5 bases). This CDR3 contains 17 residues. The V and J ends lost 5 bases and 0 bases respectively, with 17 bases between them. From germline, CDR1 is SGHTA and CDR2 FQGNSA. Here the CDR3 DNA reads TGTGCCAGCAGCCTCGGACTCCCCCGGGGCTCCTACAATGAGCAGTTCTTC. It specifies CASSLGLPRGSYNEQFF.

In its sample, this clone was seen a few times. This rearrangement joins TRBV2 to TRBJ1-6; no reliable D call. V shed 7 bases and J shed 5 bases, with 9 bases lying between them. The CDR3 covers 13 residues. CDR1 is SNHLY and CDR2 is FYNNEI in the germline V gene. The CDR3, as DNA: TGTGCCAGCATTCAGAAGAATAATTCACCCCTCCACTTT. It specifies CASIQKNNSPLHF.

The chain is built from TRBV10-1 and TRBJ2-3; no reliable D call. V shed 9 bases and J shed 0 bases, with 7 bases lying between them. CDR1 is WNHNN, CDR2 SYGVQD, per germline (reference sequence). The CDR3 runs to 12 residues. CDR3 region: CASSTSTDTQYF. CDR3 DNA sequence: TGCGCCAGTTCGACTAGCACAGATACGCAGTATTTT.

The chain combines TRBV30 with TRBJ2-5, with D perhaps TRBD1 or TRBD2 (5 bases each). The germline V gene encodes CDR1 GTSNPN and CDR2 SVGIG (reference sequence). The V and J ends lost 2 bases and 5 bases respectively, with 18 bases between them. CDR3 size: 15 residues. In nucleotides, the CDR3 is TGTGCCTGGAGTCCTGGGGACCCACGGATCGAGACCCAGTACTTC. Its translation: CAWSPGDPRIETQYF.

This clone was observed a single time. The V call is TRBV18, the J call TRBJ1-3, with 7 bases matching TRBD1. V lost 6 bases and J lost 11; bases outside the gene matches: 13. The CDR3 spans 14 residues. The V gene's germline CDR1 is KGHSH and CDR2 LQKENI. In DNA form, the CDR3 reads TGTGCCAGCTCTGCACCGGGACAGATGTTCGCCATATATTTT. Protein sequence: CASSAPGQMFAIYF. Looking up the rest from reference TRBV18 and TRBJ1-3 gives the full variable domain: NAGVMQNPRHLVRRRGQEARLRCSPMKGHSHVYWYRQLPEEGLKFMVYLQKENIIDESGMPKERFSAEFPKEGPSILRIQQVVRGDSAAYFCASSAPGQMFAIYFGEGSWLTVV.

The table lists this clone with a count of one. This chain links TRBV6-1 with TRBJ1-3, with unresolved D. The V and J ends lost 6 bases and 0 bases respectively, with 12 bases between them. Germline V gene lookup returns CDR1 MNHNS and CDR2 SASEGT. This CDR3 region has 15 residues. Written as DNA, the CDR3 is TGTGCCAGCAGAGTCCCGGGCTTCTCTGGAAACACCATATATTTT. It is translated as CASRVPGFSGNTIYF.

The chain has TRBV6-1 and TRBJ2-7; D is unclear. The CDR3 totals 12 residues. The germline gives CDR1 MNHNS, CDR2 SASEGT. The V and J ends lost 2 bases and 7 bases respectively, with 9 bases between them. CDR3 loop: CASSEQVWEQYF. The CDR3 bases are TGTGCCAGCAGTGAACAAGTATGGGAGCAGTACTTC.

The chain links TRBV5-6 to TRBJ2-3; no clear D. Germline CDR1 reads SGHDT; CDR2 reads YYEEEE. This CDR3 is built from 15 residues. Trimming stripped 1 base from V and 2 bases from J, with 11 bases between. The CDR3 loop is CASSLLLTPTDTQYF. The CDR3 DNA reads as TGTGCCAGCAGCTTGCTGCTAACCCCCACAGATACGCAGTATTTT. Together with reference TRBV5-6 and TRBJ2-3, the CDR3 gives the full variable domain: DAGVTQSPTHLIKTRGQQVTLRCSPKSGHDTVSWYQQALGQGPQFIFQYYEEEERQRGNFPDRFSGHQFPNYSSELNVNALLLGDSALYLCASSLLLTPTDTQYFGPGTRLTVL.

The chain couples TRBV6-1 to TRBJ1-5, with a tentative D call TRBD1 (5 bases). Trimming cost V 4 bases and J 9 bases, with 13 bases left between them. The CDR3 sequence is 13 residues long. In germline, CDR1 is MNHNS, CDR2 SASEGT. In DNA form, the CDR3 reads TGTGCCAGCAGTGGGGCTAGCAGGGTGCCCCAGCATTTT. Translating gives CASSGASRVPQHF.

V gene TRBV9 combines with J gene TRBJ1-2; maybe TRBD1 (6 bases). Per the germline V gene, CDR1 is SGDLS and CDR2 is YYNGEE. CDR3 length: 14 amino acids. Trimming took off 4 bases at V and 4 bases at J, with 14 bases between the two ends. As DNA, the CDR3 is TGTGCCAGCAGCCCAGGGGATGTCCTCTATGGCTACACCTTC. It yields the protein CASSPGDVLYGYTF.